The rows below give T cell receptor beta chains drawn from one sample of a study of T-cell reconstitution after alpha-beta-depleted transplantation in children. One entry per CDR3 protein results from TCRdb running MiXCR on the PCR reads. The data show about 440,000 distinct CDR3 sequences, around 46% seen once. Sample: PBMCs, taken before TCRalphabeta/CD19-depleted stem cell transplant. The receptor source for this set is a girl aged 2-10 years with aplastic anemia, due to receive a stem cell transplant. Each CDR3 is given without its conserved first and last residue.

>TRBV10-3
AISVGLTMSSQF
>TRBV7-2
ASSSRQGGETQY
>TRBV29-1
SAEPGGETQY
>TRBV5-1
ASSLTGTSGSNEQF
>TRBV12-3/TRBV12-4
ATSLAGGGVDTQY
>TRBV29-1
SPREDYEQY
>TRBV20-1
RGLAGPVSTDTQY
>TRBV18
ASSPQTGPYEQY
>TRBV6-6
ASSRTVNEQF
>TRBV28
ASSYDNQPQH
>TRBV20-1
SARITSPKATPNEQF
>TRBV20-1
SASARLWETQY
>TRBV5-1
ASSLPRDSRSAGELF
>TRBV7-2
ASSLEGSSYEQY
>TRBV7-2
ASSLWGLAGYQETQY
>TRBV4-3
ASSQALAGTSYEQY
>TRBV15
ATSITRNTGELF
>TRBV29-1
SVITGRDSYEQY
>TRBV5-1
ASSFSGAFQETQY
>TRBV28
ASRTIANYGYT
>TRBV30
AWSWVAGVTNTQY
>TRBV20-1
SASSGRAQGSEQF
>TRBV20-1
SAIGALPVSNEQF
>TRBV7-9
ASSLAWWPQF
>TRBV12-3/TRBV12-4
ASSPVPREQY
>TRBV9
ASSARTSGGSTTYNEQF
>TRBV5-1
ASSLAGLYEQY